This T cell receptor (beta chain) was recorded in a study of blood T cell repertoires in COVID-19. For the study at large: Specimens from acute and convalescent COVID-19 originated in the United States, Italy and Spain. Nucleic acid was either cDNA or gDNA, and it came from T cells, B-cell-depleted T cells, or PBMCs.

Under the authors' procedure: How many nucleated cells were present was estimated from reference gene primer amplification. Only in-frame clones appear in the TCRdb table, and some are missing; sequencing was by immunoSEQ multiplex PCR. Clone size and the V and J calls come from that table; the DNA yielded D and trimming. Found here are 110,000 or so clones, 75% to 90% of them singletons; the top ten hold about 8.5%. In germline, CDR1 is GTSNPN, CDR2 SVGIG (reference sequence). The CDR3 has 13 amino acids. V lost 2 bases and J lost 5, with 10 bases in between. The gene calls are TRBV30 and TRBJ1-5; tentatively, D is TRBD1 (6 bases). This receptor was taken from a woman aged 40 to 50 with acute or convalescent COVID-19. The source material was peripheral blood. The CDR3 DNA sequence: TGTGCCTGGAGTAAGGGGGAACATCAGCCCCAGCATTTT. Protein sequence: CAWSKGEHQPQHF.